The 23 T cell receptor beta chains reported below all come from one sample, sequenced in a study of quantifying T cell responses using KT2 cells. Study at large: cDNA was made from DNase-treated RNA using alpha and beta constant primers.

Each cDNA got a UMI-containing oligo ligated at its 3' end. First-round PCR used three to five cycles and beta primers RC1.1 and RC1.2 covering TRBC1 and TRBC2. Using its own MiXCR run on the UMI-ligation and nested PCR reads, TCRdb lists one record per CDR3 protein. Of 40,000 to 60,000 distinct CDR3 sequences in the sample, roughly 10% are singletons; the top ten hold under 11%. The sample comprised PBMCs spiked with cells of the T cell clone KT2. These receptor sequences come from a human donor.

This chain connects TRBV4-1 to TRBJ1-5, with D unclear. The length of the CDR3 is 16 residues. Deletions cut 1 base from V and 3 bases from J, with 13 bases between. The germline V gene has CDR1 MGHRA and CDR2 YSYEKL. The CDR3 DNA is TGCGCCAGCAGCCAAGTTTACGGAGGATACAATCAGCCCCAGCATTTT. This translates into CASSQVYGGYNQPQHF.

The chain joins TRBV7-9 to TRBJ2-5; 8 bases are a match to TRBD2. The CDR3 extends over 18 amino acids. Trimming took 3 bases from V and 5 from J; bases not matched to a gene: 17. Germline CDR1 reads SEHNR; CDR2 reads FQNEAQ (reference sequence). CDR3: CASSFGLAGPRGRETQYF. Written as DNA, the CDR3 is TGTGCCAGCAGCTTTGGGCTAGCGGGCCCCCGGGGACGGGAGACCCAGTACTTC.

Worth noting for this clonotype: This sequence may be a read error, since a much larger clone differs from it by one base. CDR3 loop: CSAASTDTQYF. For the CDR3, the DNA is TGCAGTGCGGCGTCCACAGATACGCAGTATTTT. V and J are TRBV20-1 and TRBJ2-3; D remains unclear. V was trimmed by 6 bases and J by 2 bases, leaving 6 bases between them. There are 11 residues in the CDR3. Per the germline V gene, CDR1 is DFQATT and CDR2 is SNEGSKA (reference sequence).

V gene TRBV20-1 combines with J gene TRBJ2-2, with D uncertain. The germline gives CDR1 DFQATT, CDR2 SNEGSKA (reference sequence). Trimming removed 6 bases at V and 5 bases at J, with 10 bases between. This CDR3 is 12 amino acids long. The CDR3 here is CSAQQPTGELFF. DNA for the CDR3: TGCAGTGCCCAACAACCAACCGGGGAGCTGTTTTTT.

There are many counts of this clonotype. The genes are TRBV3-1 and TRBJ2-3, with TRBD2 matching over 8 bases. Germline V lookup: CDR1 LGHDT, CDR2 YNNKEL (reference sequence). The CDR3 is 14 residues long. Losses at the gene ends were 0 bases for V and 14 bases for J; bases not matched to a gene: 10. CDR3 protein: CASSQEMQRGGRYF. The DNA for the CDR3 is TGTGCCAGCAGCCAAGAGATGCAACGGGGGGGCCGGTATTTT.

The V and J genes are TRBV7-9 and TRBJ1-1, with TRBD1 identical over 8 bases. The CDR3 is 15 residues long. V shed 4 bases, J shed 4 bases, and the junction held 8 bases outside the gene matches. Germline loops: CDR1 SEHNR, CDR2 FQNEAQ (reference sequence). The DNA for the CDR3 is TGTGCCAGCAGCTCAGGACAGGGCCGGGGCACTGAAGCTTTCTTT. It is translated as CASSSGQGRGTEAFF.

This sequence joins TRBV12-3 or TRBV12-4 and TRBJ1-2; possible D gene TRBD1, 6 bases. There are 13 residues in the CDR3. Between the trimmed V and J ends, which lost 6 bases and 4 bases, there was a span of 12 bases. The DNA for the CDR3 is TGTGCCAGCAGAAGGACAGCCGGCTATGGCTACACCTTC. It specifies CASRRTAGYGYTF.

This clonotype was counted between two and nine times. The V gene is TRBV20-1, the J gene TRBJ1-6; a weak D match, TRBD1 (6 bases). The CDR3 extends over 14 amino acids. Trimming removed 0 bases from V and 9 bases from J, with 12 bases in between. CDR1 is DFQATT, CDR2 SNEGSKA, per germline (reference sequence). CDR3 in amino acids: CSAREGRGSSPLHF. Written as DNA, the CDR3 is TGCAGTGCTAGAGAAGGCAGGGGAAGTTCACCCCTCCACTTT.

This clonotype has just a few counts. The chain joins TRBV6-6 to TRBJ2-1, with D unresolved. This CDR3 spans 16 amino acids. Germline V gives CDR1 MNHNY, CDR2 SVGAGI (reference sequence). The V end lost 4 bases, the J end lost 1 base, and 14 bases lay between the germline ends. This CDR3 is CASSSDVVISYNEQFF. The CDR3 nucleotides read TGTGCCAGCAGTTCGGACGTGGTTATATCCTACAATGAGCAGTTCTTC.

This clonotype was picked up a small number of times. J is TRBJ1-3 and V is TRBV18; the match to TRBD1 covers 9 bases. The V and J ends lost 3 bases and 4 bases, in that order; junction bases with no gene match: 4. The V gene's germline CDR1 is KGHSH and CDR2 LQKENI. This CDR3 is 15 amino acids long. Here the CDR3 DNA reads TGTGCCAGCTCACCCTTGGACAGGGGAGGAAACACCATATATTTT. Amino acid sequence: CASSPLDRGGNTIYF.

This clonotype was seen only a few times. The CDR3 region has the DNA TGTGCCACCCAGATGACAGGGGAAGAGACCCAGTACTTC. This gives the protein CATQMTGEETQYF. V gene TRBV24-1 combines with J gene TRBJ2-5, with 8 bases that match TRBD1. The CDR3 covers 13 residues. V trimming: 9 bases; J trimming: 3 bases; junction bases outside the gene matches: 5. Germline-derived CDR1 and CDR2 are KGHDR and SFDVKD.

Only a few counts were recorded for this clonotype. This chain links TRBV4-2 with TRBJ2-1; TRBD1 matches at 7 bases. Trimming cost V 1 base and J 4 bases; bases outside gene matches: 7. Germline V lookup: CDR1 LGHNA, CDR2 YNFKEQ. The CDR3 length is 16 residues. Here the CDR3 reads CASSQGMTGSYNEQFF. The CDR3 DNA reads as TGTGCCAGCAGCCAAGGGATGACAGGGTCGTACAATGAGCAGTTCTTC.

This clonotype has at least ten counts. The chain links TRBV7-2 to TRBJ1-1; the D is unclear. CDR3 size: 13 residues. The ends were cut back, 3 bases at V and 5 bases at J, with 10 bases in the middle. Germline V gives CDR1 SGHTA, CDR2 FQGNSA. DNA for the CDR3: TGTGCCAGCAGCTTGAAGATGGGAACTGAAGCTTTCTTT. It is translated as CASSLKMGTEAFF.

This chain links TRBV7-2 with TRBJ1-1; 11 bases map to TRBD1. Per the germline V gene, CDR1 is SGHTA and CDR2 is FQGNSA. The CDR3 has 15 residues. Losses at the gene ends were 5 bases for V and 10 bases for J; bases not matched to a gene: 12. This CDR3 reads CASSRWGQGVEVAFF. The DNA for the CDR3 is TGTGCCAGCAGCCGGTGGGGACAGGGGGTGGAGGTAGCTTTCTTT.

This clonotype turned up a few times. V and J are TRBV6-5 and TRBJ1-3; no clear D. Germline V gene data show CDR1 as MNHEY and CDR2 as SVGAGI. Trimming took off 0 bases at V and 1 base at J, with 10 bases between the two ends. The length of the CDR3 is 16 residues. Written as DNA, the CDR3 is TGTGCCAGCAGTTACTCGTCGGTAATATCTGGAAACACCATATATTTT. Its protein is CASSYSSVISGNTIYF.

This clonotype was counted only a few times. This rearrangement joins TRBV30 to TRBJ1-2, with 7 bases lining up with TRBD1. The CDR3 extends over 13 amino acids. The germline CDR1 and CDR2 sequences are GTSNPN and SVGIG (reference sequence). V lost 2 bases to trimming and J lost 7 bases; unmatched junction nucleotides: 7. The CDR3 DNA follows: TGTGCCTGGAGTACCCAGGGGGACGGTGGCTACACCTTC. Residues: CAWSTQGDGGYTF.

This clonotype was counted a few times. The J gene is TRBJ2-1, the V gene TRBV30, with a tentative D call TRBD2 (6 bases). Trimming cost V 2 bases and J 1 base, with 6 bases left between them. CDR3 length: 13 amino acids. Germline V gene data show CDR1 as GTSNPN and CDR2 as SVGIG (reference sequence). The CDR3 sequence is CAWSRGSYNEQFF. The CDR3 region has the DNA TGTGCCTGGAGTCGGGGGTCCTACAATGAGCAGTTCTTC.

V is TRBV20-1 and J is TRBJ1-5; TRBD1 is a possible D gene (6 bases). This CDR3 contains 16 residues. In germline, CDR1 is DFQATT, CDR2 SNEGSKA (reference sequence). V dropped 1 base and J dropped 3 bases, with 16 bases sitting between them. The CDR3 loop is CSARGSGQRPNQPQHF. DNA of the CDR3: TGCAGTGCTAGAGGATCAGGACAGCGACCCAATCAGCCCCAGCATTTT.

The chain combines TRBV29-1 with TRBJ2-3; D gene ambiguous. Trimming left V 4 bases short and J 4 bases short, with 9 bases between. Germline V lookup: CDR1 SQVTM, CDR2 ANQGSEA. The CDR3 sequence is 12 residues long. As DNA, the CDR3 is TGCAGCGTTGTCTGGCTAGCAGATACGCAGTATTTT. It codes for CSVVWLADTQYF.

This clonotype was counted a few times. The gene calls are TRBV7-3 and TRBJ2-2, with 9 positions matching TRBD1. In germline, CDR1 is SGHTA, CDR2 FQGTGA. Losses at the gene ends were 4 bases for V and 6 bases for J; bases not matched to a gene: 6. This CDR3 has 15 amino acids. The CDR3 spells CASSSWDREAGELFF. The CDR3 DNA reads as TGTGCCAGCAGCTCGTGGGACAGGGAAGCCGGGGAGCTGTTTTTT.

V and J are TRBV19 and TRBJ1-5; the D is unclear. Germline values: CDR1 LNHDA, CDR2 SQIVND (reference sequence). V dropped 2 bases and J dropped 1 base, with 9 bases sitting between them. The CDR3 runs 15 residues. The CDR3: CASSIRAGSNQPQHF. In DNA form, the CDR3 reads TGTGCCAGTAGTATACGGGCAGGAAGCAATCAGCCCCAGCATTTT.

The chain uses TRBV7-8 and TRBJ2-4; 7 nucleotides align to TRBD2. Germline V lookup: CDR1 SGHVS, CDR2 FQNEAQ. J gave up 3 bases and V 5 bases, and 10 bases lay outside the gene matches. The CDR3 is 16 amino acids. The CDR3 is CASSPGGGGIKNIQYF. In DNA, the CDR3 is TGTGCCAGCAGCCCGGGCGGGGGAGGAATCAAAAACATTCAGTACTTC.

This clonotype is categorized as large. The J gene is TRBJ1-6, the V gene TRBV5-1, with D possibly matching TRBD1 (6 bases). V gave up 6 bases and J gave up 5 bases, with 15 bases separating them. From germline, CDR1 is SGHRS and CDR2 YFSETQ. This CDR3 is built from 15 residues. The CDR3 protein is CASTLGPGDNSPLHF. CDR3 nucleotide sequence: TGCGCCAGCACTCTTGGGCCAGGGGATAATTCACCCCTCCACTTT.